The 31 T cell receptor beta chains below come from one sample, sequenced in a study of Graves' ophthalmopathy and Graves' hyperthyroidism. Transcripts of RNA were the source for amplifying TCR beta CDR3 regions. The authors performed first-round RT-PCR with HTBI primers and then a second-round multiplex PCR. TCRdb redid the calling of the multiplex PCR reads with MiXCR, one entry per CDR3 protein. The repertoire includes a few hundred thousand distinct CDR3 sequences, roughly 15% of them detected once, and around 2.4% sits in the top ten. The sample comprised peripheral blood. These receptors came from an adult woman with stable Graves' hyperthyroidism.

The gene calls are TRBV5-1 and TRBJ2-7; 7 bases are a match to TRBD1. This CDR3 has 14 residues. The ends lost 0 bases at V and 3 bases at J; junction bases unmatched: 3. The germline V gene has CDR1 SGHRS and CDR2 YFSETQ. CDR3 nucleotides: TGCGCCAGCAGCTTGGGGGACAGCCACTACGAGCAGTACTTC. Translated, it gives CASSLGDSHYEQYF.

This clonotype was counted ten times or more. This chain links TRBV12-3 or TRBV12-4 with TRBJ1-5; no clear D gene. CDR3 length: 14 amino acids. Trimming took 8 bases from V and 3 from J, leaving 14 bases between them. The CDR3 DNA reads TGTGCCAGCGCCACGGGAAGGGTCAATCAGCCCCAGCATTTT. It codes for CASATGRVNQPQHF.

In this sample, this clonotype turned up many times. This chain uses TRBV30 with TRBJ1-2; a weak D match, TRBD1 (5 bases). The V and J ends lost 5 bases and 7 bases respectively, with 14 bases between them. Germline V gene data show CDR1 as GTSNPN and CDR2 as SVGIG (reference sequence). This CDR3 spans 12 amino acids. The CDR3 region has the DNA TGTGCCTGGGGGACTGTCTTAGTTGGCTACACCTTC. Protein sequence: CAWGTVLVGYTF.

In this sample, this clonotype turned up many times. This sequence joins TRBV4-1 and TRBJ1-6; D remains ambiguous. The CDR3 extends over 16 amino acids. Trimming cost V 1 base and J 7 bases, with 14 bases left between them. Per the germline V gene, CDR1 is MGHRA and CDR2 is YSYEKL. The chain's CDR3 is CASSQVVAALNSPLHF. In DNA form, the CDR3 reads TGCGCCAGCAGCCAAGTCGTGGCAGCCTTAAATTCACCCCTCCACTTT.

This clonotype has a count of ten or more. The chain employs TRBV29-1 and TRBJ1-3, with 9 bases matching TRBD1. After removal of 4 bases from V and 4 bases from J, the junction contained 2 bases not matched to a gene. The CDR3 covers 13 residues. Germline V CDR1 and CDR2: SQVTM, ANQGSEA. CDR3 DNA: TGCAGCGTTGTACAGGGGGCCGGAAACACCATATATTTT. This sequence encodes CSVVQGAGNTIYF.

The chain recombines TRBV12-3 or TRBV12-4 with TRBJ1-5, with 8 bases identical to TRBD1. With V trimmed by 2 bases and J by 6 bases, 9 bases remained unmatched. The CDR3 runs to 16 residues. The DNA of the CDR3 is TGTGCCAGCAGTTTATCACCCACAGGGGGGGCTCAGCCCCAGCATTTT. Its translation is CASSLSPTGGAQPQHF.

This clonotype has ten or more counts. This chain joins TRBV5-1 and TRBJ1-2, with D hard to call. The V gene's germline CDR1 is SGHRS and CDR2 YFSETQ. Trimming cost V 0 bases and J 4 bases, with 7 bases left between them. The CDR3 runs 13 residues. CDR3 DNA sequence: TGCGCCAGCAGCTTGGCCTCCTCCTATGGCTACACCTTC. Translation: CASSLASSYGYTF. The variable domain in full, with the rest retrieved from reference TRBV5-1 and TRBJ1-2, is KAGVTQTPRYLIKTRGQQVTLSCSPISGHRSVSWYQQTPGQGLQFLFEYFSETQRNKGNFPGRFSGRQFSNSRSEMNVSTLELGDSALYLCASSLASSYGYTFGSGTRLTVV.

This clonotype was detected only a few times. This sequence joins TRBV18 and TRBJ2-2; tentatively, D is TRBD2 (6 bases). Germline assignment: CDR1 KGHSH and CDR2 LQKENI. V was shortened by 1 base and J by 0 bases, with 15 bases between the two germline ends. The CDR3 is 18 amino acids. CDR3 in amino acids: CASSPRPLTSPNTGELFF. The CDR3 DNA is TGTGCCAGCTCACCACGACCATTGACTAGTCCGAACACCGGGGAGCTGTTTTTT.

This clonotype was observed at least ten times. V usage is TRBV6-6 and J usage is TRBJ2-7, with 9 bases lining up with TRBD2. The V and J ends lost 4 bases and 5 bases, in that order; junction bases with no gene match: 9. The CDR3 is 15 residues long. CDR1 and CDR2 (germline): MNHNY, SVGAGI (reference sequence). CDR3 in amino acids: CASSSLSGSKNEQYF. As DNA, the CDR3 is TGTGCCAGCAGTTCCCTTAGCGGGAGTAAAAACGAGCAGTACTTC.

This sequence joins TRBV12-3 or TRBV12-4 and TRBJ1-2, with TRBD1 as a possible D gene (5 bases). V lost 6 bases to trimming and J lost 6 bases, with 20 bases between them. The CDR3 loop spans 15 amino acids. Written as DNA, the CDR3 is TGTGCCAGCAGCAAGGGGCAGGGCGTTAGTGATGGCTACACCTTC. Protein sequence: CASSKGQGVSDGYTF.

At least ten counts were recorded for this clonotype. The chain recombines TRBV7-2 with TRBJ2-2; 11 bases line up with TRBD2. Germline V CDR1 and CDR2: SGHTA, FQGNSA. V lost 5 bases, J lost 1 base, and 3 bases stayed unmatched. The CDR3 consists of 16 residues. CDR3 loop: CASSPLAGGNTGELFF. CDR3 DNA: TGTGCCAGCAGCCCCCTAGCGGGAGGGAACACCGGGGAGCTGTTTTTT.

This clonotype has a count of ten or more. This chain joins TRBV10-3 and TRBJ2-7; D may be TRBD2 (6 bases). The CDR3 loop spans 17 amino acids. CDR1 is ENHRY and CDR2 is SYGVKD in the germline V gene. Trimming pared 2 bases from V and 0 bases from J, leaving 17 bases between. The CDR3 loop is CAISEEWDFRSSYEQYF. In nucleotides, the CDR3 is TGTGCCATCAGTGAGGAATGGGACTTCAGGAGCTCCTACGAGCAGTACTTC.

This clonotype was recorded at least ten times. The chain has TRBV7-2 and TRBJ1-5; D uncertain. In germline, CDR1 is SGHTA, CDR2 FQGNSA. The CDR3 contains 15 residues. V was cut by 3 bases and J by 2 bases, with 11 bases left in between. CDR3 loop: CASSFWGFGNQPQHF. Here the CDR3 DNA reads TGTGCCAGCAGCTTTTGGGGTTTTGGCAATCAGCCCCAGCATTTT.

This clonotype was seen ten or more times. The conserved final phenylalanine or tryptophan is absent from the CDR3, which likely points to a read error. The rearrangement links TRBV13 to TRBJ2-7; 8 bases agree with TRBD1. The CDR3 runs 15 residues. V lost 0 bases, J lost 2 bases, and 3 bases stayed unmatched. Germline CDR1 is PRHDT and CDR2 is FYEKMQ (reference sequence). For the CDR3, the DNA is TGTGCCAGCAGCTTAGGGACAGGGGTAACCTACGAGCAGTACCTC. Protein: CASSLGTGVTYEQYL.

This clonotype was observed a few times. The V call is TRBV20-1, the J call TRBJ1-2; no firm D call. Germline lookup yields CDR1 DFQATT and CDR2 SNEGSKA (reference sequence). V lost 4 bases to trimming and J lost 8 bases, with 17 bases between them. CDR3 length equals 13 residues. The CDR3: CSAIEAGRGGYTF. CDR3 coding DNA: TGCAGTGCTATCGAGGCAGGTCGAGGCGGCTACACCTTC.

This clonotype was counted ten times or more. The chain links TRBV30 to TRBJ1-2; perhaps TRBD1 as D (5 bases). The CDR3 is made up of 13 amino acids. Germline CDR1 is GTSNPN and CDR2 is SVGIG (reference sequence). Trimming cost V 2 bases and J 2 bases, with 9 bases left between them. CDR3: CAWSRAGNYGYTF. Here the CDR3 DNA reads TGTGCCTGGAGTCGGGCAGGGAACTATGGCTACACCTTC.

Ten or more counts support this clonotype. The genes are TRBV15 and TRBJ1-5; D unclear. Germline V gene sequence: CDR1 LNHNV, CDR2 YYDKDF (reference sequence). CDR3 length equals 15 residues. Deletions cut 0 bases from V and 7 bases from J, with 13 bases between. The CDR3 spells CATSRDLARGQPQHF. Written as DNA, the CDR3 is TGTGCCACCAGCAGAGATCTTGCCAGAGGCCAGCCCCAGCATTTT. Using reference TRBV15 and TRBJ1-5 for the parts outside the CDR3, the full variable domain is DAMVIQNPRYQVTQFGKPVTLSCSQTLNHNVMYWYQQKSSQAPKLLFHYYDKDFNNEADTPDNFQSRRPNTSFCFLDIRSPGLGDTAMYLCATSRDLARGQPQHFGDGTRLSIL.

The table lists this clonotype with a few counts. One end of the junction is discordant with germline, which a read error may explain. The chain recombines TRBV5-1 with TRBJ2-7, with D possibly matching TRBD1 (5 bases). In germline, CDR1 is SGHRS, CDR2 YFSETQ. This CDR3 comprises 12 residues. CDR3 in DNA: TGCGCCAGCAGTGGACAATCCTCCGAGCAGTACTTC. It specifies CASSGQSSEQYF.

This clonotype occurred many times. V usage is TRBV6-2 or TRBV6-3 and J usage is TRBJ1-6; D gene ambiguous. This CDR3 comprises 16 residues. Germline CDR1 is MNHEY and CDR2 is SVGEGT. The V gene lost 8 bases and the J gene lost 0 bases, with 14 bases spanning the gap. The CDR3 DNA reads TGTGCCAGCTTGACGGTACGGGACTCCTATAATTCACCCCTCCACTTT. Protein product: CASLTVRDSYNSPLHF.

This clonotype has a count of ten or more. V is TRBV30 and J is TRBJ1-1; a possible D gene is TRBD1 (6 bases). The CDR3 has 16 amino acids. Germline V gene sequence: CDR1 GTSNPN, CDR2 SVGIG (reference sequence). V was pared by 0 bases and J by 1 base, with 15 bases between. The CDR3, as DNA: TGTGCCTGGAGTGTACCTTTGCCAGGGGCGAACACTGAAGCTTTCTTT. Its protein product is CAWSVPLPGANTEAFF.

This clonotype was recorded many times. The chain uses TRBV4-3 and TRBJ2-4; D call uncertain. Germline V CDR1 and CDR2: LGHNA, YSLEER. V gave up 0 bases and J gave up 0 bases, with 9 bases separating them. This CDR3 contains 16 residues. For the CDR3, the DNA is TGCGCCAGCAGCCAAGATGACGGGCTAGCCAAAAACATTCAGTACTTC. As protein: CASSQDDGLAKNIQYF.

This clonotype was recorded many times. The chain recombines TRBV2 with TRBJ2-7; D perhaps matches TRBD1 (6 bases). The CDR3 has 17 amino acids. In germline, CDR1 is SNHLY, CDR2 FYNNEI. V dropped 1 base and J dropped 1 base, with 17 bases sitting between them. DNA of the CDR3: TGTGCCAGCAGTGAAGAAGTACCAGGGGTTTGGTCCTACGAGCAGTACTTC. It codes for CASSEEVPGVWSYEQYF.

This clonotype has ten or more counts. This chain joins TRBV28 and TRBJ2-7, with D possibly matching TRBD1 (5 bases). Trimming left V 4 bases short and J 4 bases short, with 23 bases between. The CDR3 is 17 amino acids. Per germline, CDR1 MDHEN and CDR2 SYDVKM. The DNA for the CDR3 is TGTGCCAGCAGTTCCGCGGCTTCCTTAGGGGCGCCTTACGAGCAGTACTTC. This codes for CASSSAASLGAPYEQYF.

The CDR3 protein is CASSLGGGVSYEQYF. The CDR3 DNA is TGTGCCAGCAGCTTAGGCGGAGGGGTCTCCTACGAGCAGTACTTC. V usage is TRBV11-3 and J usage is TRBJ2-7, with D possibly TRBD2 on 6 matching bases. Trimming removed 1 base at V and 0 bases at J, with 10 bases between. CDR1 SGHNT and CDR2 YENEEA come from the germline V gene. The CDR3 totals 15 residues.

CDR3 sequence: CSASPQGFYGYTF. For the CDR3, the DNA is TGCAGTGCTAGCCCCCAGGGGTTCTATGGCTACACCTTC. J is TRBJ1-2 and V is TRBV20-1; TRBD1 might be the D (6 bases). Trimming took off 3 bases at V and 4 bases at J, with 12 bases between the two ends. The CDR3 runs to 13 residues. Germline assignment: CDR1 DFQATT and CDR2 SNEGSKA (reference sequence).

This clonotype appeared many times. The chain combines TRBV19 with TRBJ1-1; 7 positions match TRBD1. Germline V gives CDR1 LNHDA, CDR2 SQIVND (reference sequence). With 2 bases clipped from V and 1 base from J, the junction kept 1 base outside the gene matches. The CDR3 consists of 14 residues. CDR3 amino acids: CASSINRGNTEAFF. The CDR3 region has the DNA TGTGCCAGTAGTATAAACAGGGGGAACACTGAAGCTTTCTTT. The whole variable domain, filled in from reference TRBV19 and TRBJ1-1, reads DGGITQSPKYLFRKEGQNVTLSCEQNLNHDAMYWYRQDPGQGLRLIYYSQIVNDFQKGDIAEGYSVSREKKESFPLTVTSAQKNPTAFYLCASSINRGNTEAFFGQGTRLTVV.

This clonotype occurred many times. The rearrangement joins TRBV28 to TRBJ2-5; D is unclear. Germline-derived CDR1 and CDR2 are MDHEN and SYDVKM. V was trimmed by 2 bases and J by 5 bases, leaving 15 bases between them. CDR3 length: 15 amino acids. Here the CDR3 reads CASSLRSGTRETQYF. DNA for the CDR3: TGTGCCAGCAGTTTACGATCCGGCACCCGGGAGACCCAGTACTTC. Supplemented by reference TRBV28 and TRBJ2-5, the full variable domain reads DVKVTQSSRYLVKRTGEKVFLECVQDMDHENMFWYRQDPGLGLRLIYFSYDVKMKEKGDIPEGYSVSREKKERFSLILESASTNQTSMYLCASSLRSGTRETQYFGPGTRLLVL.

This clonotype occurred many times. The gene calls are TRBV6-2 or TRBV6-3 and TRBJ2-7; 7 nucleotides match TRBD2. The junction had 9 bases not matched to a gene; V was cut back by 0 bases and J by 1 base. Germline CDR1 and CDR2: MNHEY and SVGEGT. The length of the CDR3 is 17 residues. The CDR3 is CASSYSRASGPSYEQYF. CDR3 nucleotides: TGTGCCAGCAGTTACTCGAGGGCTAGCGGTCCTTCCTACGAGCAGTACTTC.

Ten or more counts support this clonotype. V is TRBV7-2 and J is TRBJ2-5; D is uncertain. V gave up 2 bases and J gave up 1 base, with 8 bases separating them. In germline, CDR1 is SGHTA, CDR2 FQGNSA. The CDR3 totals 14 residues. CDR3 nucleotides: TGTGCCAGCAGCTTATCTCGTGTCCAAGAGACCCAGTACTTC. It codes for CASSLSRVQETQYF.

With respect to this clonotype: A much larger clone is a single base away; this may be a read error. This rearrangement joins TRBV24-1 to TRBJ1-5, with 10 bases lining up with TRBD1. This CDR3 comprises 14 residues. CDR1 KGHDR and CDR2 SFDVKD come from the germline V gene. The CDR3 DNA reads TGTGCCGCCAGTGGGACAGGGGAAAATCAGCCCCAGCATTTT. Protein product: CAASGTGENQPQHF.

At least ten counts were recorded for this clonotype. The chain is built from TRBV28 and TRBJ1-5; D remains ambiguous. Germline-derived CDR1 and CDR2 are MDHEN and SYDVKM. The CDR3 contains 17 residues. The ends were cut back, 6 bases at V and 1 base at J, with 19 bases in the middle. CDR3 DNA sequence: TGTGCCAGCAGCCGCTATTACAAGGATCCAAGCAATCAGCCCCAGCATTTT. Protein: CASSRYYKDPSNQPQHF.